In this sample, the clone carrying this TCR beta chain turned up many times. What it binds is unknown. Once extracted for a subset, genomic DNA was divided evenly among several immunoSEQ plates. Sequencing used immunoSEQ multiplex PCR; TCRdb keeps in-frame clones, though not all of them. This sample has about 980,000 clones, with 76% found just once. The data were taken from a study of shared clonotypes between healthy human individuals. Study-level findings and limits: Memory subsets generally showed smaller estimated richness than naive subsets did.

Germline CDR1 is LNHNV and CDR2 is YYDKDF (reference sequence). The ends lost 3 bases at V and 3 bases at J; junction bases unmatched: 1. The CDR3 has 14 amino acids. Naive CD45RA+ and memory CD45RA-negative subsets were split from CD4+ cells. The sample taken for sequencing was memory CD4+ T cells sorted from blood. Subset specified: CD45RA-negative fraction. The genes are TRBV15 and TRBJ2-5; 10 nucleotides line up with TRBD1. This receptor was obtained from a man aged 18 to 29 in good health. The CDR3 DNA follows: TGTGCCACCAGCAGGACAGGGGGCAAAGAGACCCAGTACTTC. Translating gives CATSRTGGKETQYF.